This T cell receptor beta chain stems from a study of Tregs in tolerant kidney transplant recipients. The nonmyeloablative bone marrow transplants came from related graft donors, with transient mixed chimerism. The assay was immunoSEQ multiplex PCR, and TCRdb's table has in-frame clones only and misses some. The table includes about 64,000 clones, roughly 86% detected once. Per germline, CDR1 MNHNS and CDR2 SASEGT. Trimming cost V 7 bases and J 1 base, with 16 bases left between them. This CDR3 spans 15 amino acids. The sequencing here drew on CD4+ T cells from blood (PBMCs), taken 6 months after the transplant. The chain couples TRBV6-1 to TRBJ1-2; weak D call: TRBD1 (5 bases). The sequence was obtained from a human patient who received a combined kidney and bone marrow transplant. Certain T cells may be donor cells from the graft. The CDR3 region has the DNA TGTGCCAGCAAGTTAGAAGGGAGGGGTAACTATGGCTACACCTTC. Encoded protein: CASKLEGRGNYGYTF.